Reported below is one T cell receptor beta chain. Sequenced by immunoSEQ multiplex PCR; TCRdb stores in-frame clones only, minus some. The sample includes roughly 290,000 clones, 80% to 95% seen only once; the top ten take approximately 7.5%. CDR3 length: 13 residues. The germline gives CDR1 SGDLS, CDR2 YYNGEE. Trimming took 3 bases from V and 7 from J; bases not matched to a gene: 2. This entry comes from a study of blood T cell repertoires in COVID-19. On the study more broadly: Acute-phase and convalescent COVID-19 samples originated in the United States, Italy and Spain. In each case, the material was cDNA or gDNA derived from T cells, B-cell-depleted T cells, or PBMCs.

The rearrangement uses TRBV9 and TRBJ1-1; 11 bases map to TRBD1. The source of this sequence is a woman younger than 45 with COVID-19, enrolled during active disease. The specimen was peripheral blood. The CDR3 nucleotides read TGTGCCAGCAGCGCGGGACAGGGGGATGAAGCTTTCTTT. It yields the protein CASSAGQGDEAFF.